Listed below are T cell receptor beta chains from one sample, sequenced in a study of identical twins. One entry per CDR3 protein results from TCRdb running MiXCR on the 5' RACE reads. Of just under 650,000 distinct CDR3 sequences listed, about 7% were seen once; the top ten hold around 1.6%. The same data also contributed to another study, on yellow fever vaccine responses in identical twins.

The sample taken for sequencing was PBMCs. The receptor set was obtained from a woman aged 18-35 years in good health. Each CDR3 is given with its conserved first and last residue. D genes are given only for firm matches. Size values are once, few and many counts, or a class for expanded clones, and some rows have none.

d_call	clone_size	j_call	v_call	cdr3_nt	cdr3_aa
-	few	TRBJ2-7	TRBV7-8	TGTGCCAGCAGCCTAGGGGGGCAAATCCACGAGCAGTACTTC	CASSLGGQIHEQYF
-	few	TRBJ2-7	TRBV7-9	TGTGCCAGCAGCTTAGGGCCAGGATCCTACGAGCAGTACTTC	CASSLGPGSYEQYF
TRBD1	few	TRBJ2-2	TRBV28	TGTGCCAGCACCCTCCCCCCCGGGACAGGGGCCGGGGAGCTGTTTTTT	CASTLPPGTGAGELFF
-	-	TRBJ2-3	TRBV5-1	TGCGCCAGCAGCTCGGGCCGCCAAGATAGGTATTTT	CASSSGRQDRYF
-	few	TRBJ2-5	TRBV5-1	TGCGCCAGCAGCTCTGGGACTCGGCGGGCCCAGTACTTC	CASSSGTRRAQYF
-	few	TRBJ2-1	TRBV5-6	TGTGCCAGCAGCTTGGGGCTCGGGGATGAGCAGTTCTTC	CASSLGLGDEQFF
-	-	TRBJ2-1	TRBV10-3	TGTGCCATCAGCAACTTCTCCTACAATGAGCAGTTCTTC	CAISNFSYNEQFF
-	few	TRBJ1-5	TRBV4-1	TGCGCCAGCAGCCAAGAAGTATCCGGTCAGCCCCAGCATTTT	CASSQEVSGQPQHF
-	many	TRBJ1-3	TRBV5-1	TGCGCCAGCAGCCCAATGGGCGGAAACACCATATATTTT	CASSPMGGNTIYF
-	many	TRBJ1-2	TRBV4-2	TGTGCCAGCAGCCAAGATTACGGGAGCTATGGCTACACCTTC	CASSQDYGSYGYTF
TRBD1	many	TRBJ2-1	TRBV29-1	TGCAGCGTCCACGGACAGGGGGACAATGAGCAGTTCTTC	CSVHGQGDNEQFF
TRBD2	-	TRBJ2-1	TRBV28	TGTGCCAGTCGCCCGGGACTAGCGGGGGTCCCCTACAATGAGCAGTTCTTC	CASRPGLAGVPYNEQFF
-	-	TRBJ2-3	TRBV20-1	TGCAGTGCTAGAGATATCGGGCGTAATACGCAGTATTTT	CSARDIGRNTQYF
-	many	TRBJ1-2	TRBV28	TGTGCCAGCAGTTTAGGTGAGGGGACAATTAACTATGGCTACACCTTC	CASSLGEGTINYGYTF
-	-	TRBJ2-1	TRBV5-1	TGCGCCAGCAGCCGCGTAGCGCTATACAATGAGCAGTTCTTC	CASSRVALYNEQFF
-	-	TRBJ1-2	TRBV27	TGTGCCAGCAGTTTATCCCCGGACAGCTCAGCGGTTTATGGCTACACCTTC	CASSLSPDSSAVYGYTF
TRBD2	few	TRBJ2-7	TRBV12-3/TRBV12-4	TGTGCCAGCAGTCAGGGACTAGGATCTTCGGGGGAGCAGTACTTC	CASSQGLGSSGEQYF
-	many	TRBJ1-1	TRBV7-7	TGTGCCAGCAGCTTAGCCCCCAACAGTGAAGCTTTCTTT	CASSLAPNSEAFF
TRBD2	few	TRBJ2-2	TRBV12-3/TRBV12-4	TGTGCCAGCAGGCAATCAGTGAGGACTAGGGTATTCGGGATCCACGGGGAGCTGTTTTTT	CASRQSVRTRVFGIHGELFF
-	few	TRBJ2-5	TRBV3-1	TGTGCCAGCAGCCAAGACACTAGACTTGAGACCCAGTACTTC	CASSQDTRLETQYF
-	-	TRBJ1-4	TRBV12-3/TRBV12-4	TGTGCCAGCAGTTTACCCAGGGTAGCAACTAATGAAAAACTGTTTTTT	CASSLPRVATNEKLFF
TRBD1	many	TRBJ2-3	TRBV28	TGTGCCAGCAGTTCACAGGGGGCCGGCACAGATACGCAGTATTTT	CASSSQGAGTDTQYF